This T cell receptor beta chain was captured in a study of T cells in Graves' hyperthyroidism and ophthalmopathy. Whole-study results and caveats: Through a model of 13 V-J features, ophthalmopathy was separated from stable hyperthyroidism.

In the case of this clonotype: Its target is not known.

Trimming removed 7 bases from V and 5 bases from J; junction bases left unmatched: 15. CDR1 and CDR2 (germline): SGHNT, YYREEE (reference sequence). The CDR3 runs to 17 residues. Amplification targeted TCR beta CDR3 regions from RNA transcripts. HTBI primers drove first-round RT-PCR of the TCR CDR3. TCRdb fed the multiplex PCR reads into MiXCR, producing one record per CDR3 protein. The sample consists of around 620,000 distinct CDR3 sequences, about 17% of them appearing once. Sequences were obtained from blood. This receptor was obtained from a woman in her 30s with Graves' hyperthyroidism. The rearrangement joins TRBV5-4 to TRBJ2-2; 9 nucleotides agree with TRBD2. DNA of the CDR3: TGTGCCAGCTCCTCCCCTGGTAGCGGGAGACAAACCGGGGAGCTGTTTTTT. Translated: CASSSPGSGRQTGELFF.